This is a list of T cell receptor beta chains from one sample in a study of blood T cell repertoires in COVID-19. Profiled with immunoSEQ multiplex PCR; TCRdb holds only in-frame clones, not every one. The table shows hundreds of thousands of clones, with around 84% occurring only once. The sequencing input was peripheral blood. Receptors were obtained from a man in his forties or fifties with acute or convalescent COVID-19. Each CDR3 is given with its conserved first and last residue. A D gene is named only where the DNA matches it firmly. Clone size appears in some rows only: once, few, many, or a class for an expanded clone.

CDR3aa,CDR3nt,d_gene,j_gene,v_gene,abundance
CASSSDRGRETQYF,TGTGCCAGCAGTTCTGACAGGGGGCGAGAGACCCAGTACTTC,TRBD1,TRBJ2-5,TRBV6-5,-
CASSQEPQSTLHF,TGTGCCAGCAGCCAAGAGCCACAATCCACCCTCCACTTT,-,TRBJ1-6,TRBV14,-
CASSLKSSYEQYF,TGTGCCAGCAGCTTAAAGAGCTCCTACGAGCAGTACTTC,-,TRBJ2-7,TRBV11-1,-
CAWSVGGALDSAFF,TGTGCCTGGAGTGTAGGGGGGGCCCTGGATTCAGCTTTCTTT,-,TRBJ1-1,TRBV30,-
CASSTRTAYNEQFF,TGTGCCAGCAGCACCCGGACAGCCTACAATGAGCAGTTCTTC,-,TRBJ2-1,TRBV11-2,-
CSVQDRSNTGELFF,TGCAGCGTACAGGACAGGTCGAACACCGGGGAGCTGTTTTTT,TRBD1,TRBJ2-2,TRBV29-1,-
CSAGGQETQYF,TGCAGTGCAGGGGGACAAGAGACCCAGTACTTC,-,TRBJ2-5,TRBV20-1,once
CATSREGQGAYEQYF,TGTGCCACCAGCAGAGAGGGACAGGGGGCCTACGAGCAGTACTTC,TRBD1,TRBJ2-7,TRBV15,-
CGAGEGNQPQHF,TGTGGGGCAGGGGAAGGCAATCAGCCCCAGCATTTT,-,TRBJ1-5,TRBV6-5,once
CASSQTGALAPNQPQHF,TGTGCCAGCTCGCAAACAGGGGCCCTCGCCCCCAATCAGCCCCAGCATTTT,TRBD1,TRBJ1-5,TRBV18,-